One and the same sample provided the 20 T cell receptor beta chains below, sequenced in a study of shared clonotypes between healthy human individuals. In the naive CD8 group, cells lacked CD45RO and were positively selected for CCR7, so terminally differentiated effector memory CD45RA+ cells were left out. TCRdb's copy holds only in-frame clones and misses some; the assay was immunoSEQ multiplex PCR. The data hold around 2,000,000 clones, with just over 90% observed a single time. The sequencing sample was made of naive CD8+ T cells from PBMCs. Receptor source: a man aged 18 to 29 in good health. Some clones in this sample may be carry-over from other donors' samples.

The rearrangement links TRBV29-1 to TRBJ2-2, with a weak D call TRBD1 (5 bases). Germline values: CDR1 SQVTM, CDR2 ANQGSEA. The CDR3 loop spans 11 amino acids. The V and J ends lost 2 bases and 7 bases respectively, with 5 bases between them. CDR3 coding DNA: TGCAGCGTTGAACAGGGCGGGGAGCTGTTTTTT. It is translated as CSVEQGGELFF.

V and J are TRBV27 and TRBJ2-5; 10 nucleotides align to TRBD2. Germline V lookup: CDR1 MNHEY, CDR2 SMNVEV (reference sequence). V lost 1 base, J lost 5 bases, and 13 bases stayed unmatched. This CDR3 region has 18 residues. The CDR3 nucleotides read TGTGCCAGCAGTTTATTATCAGCGGGAGGGCCGGATTGGGAGACCCAGTACTTC. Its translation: CASSLLSAGGPDWETQYF.

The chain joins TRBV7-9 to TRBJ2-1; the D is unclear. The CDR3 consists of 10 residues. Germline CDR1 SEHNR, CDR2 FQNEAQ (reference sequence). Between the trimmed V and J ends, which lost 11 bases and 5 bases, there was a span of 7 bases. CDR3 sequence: CAAKNNEQFF. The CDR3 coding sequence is TGTGCCGCGAAAAACAATGAGCAGTTCTTC.

The CDR3, as DNA: TGTGCCAGCAGCTTAGAGTCTCCGGGGGTTGGGGAGCAGTACTTC. Translated, it gives CASSLESPGVGEQYF. The chain links TRBV7-9 to TRBJ2-7; possibly TRBD2 for D (6 bases). V lost 1 base, J lost 7 bases, and 17 bases lay in between. In germline, CDR1 is SEHNR, CDR2 FQNEAQ (reference sequence). This CDR3 has 15 amino acids.

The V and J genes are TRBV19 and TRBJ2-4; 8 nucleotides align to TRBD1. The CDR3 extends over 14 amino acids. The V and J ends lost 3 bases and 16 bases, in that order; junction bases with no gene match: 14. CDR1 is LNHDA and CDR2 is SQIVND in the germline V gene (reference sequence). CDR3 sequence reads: CASSMTRTGSGVYF. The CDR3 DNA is TGTGCCAGTAGTATGACCAGGACAGGGTCAGGTGTTTACTTC.

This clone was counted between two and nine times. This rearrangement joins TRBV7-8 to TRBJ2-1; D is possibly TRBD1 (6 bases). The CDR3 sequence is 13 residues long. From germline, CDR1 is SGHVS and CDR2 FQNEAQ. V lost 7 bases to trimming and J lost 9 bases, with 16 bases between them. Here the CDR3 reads CASTSSFRGEQFF. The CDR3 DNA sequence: TGTGCCAGCACCTCTTCCTTCAGGGGTGAGCAGTTCTTC.

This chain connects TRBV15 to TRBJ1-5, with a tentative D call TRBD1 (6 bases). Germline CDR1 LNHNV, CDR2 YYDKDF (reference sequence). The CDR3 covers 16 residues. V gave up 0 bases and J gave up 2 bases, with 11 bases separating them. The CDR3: CATSRDGGRGNQPQHF. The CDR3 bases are TGTGCCACCAGCAGAGATGGGGGGCGCGGCAATCAGCCCCAGCATTTT.

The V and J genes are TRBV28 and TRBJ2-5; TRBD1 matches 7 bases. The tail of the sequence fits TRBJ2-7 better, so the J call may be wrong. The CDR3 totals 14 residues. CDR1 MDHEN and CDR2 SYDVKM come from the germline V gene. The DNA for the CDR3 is TGTGCCAGCAACGTTCCCGGGACAGCCCACGAGCAGTACTTC. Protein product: CASNVPGTAHEQYF.

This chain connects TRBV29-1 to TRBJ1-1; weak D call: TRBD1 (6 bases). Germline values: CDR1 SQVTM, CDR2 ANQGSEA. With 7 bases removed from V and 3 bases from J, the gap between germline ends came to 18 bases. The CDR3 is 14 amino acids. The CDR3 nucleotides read TGCAGCGCCCGGGGGGGCGGGAGGTACACTGAAGCTTTCTTT. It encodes CSARGGGRYTEAFF.

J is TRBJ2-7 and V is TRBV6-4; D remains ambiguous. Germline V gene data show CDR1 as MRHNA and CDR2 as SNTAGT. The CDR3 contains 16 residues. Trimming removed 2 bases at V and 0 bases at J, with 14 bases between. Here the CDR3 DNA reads TGTGCCAGCAGTGACGTGAAGGGTACGAGCTCCTACGAGCAGTACTTC. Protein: CASSDVKGTSSYEQYF.

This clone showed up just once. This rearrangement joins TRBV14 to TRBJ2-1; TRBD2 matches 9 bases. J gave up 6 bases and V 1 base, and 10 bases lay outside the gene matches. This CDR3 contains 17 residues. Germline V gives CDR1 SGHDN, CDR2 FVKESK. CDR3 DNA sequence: TGTGCCAGCAGCCAAGGGCGGCCGGGACTAGCCTCCAATGAGCAGTTCTTC. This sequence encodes CASSQGRPGLASNEQFF.

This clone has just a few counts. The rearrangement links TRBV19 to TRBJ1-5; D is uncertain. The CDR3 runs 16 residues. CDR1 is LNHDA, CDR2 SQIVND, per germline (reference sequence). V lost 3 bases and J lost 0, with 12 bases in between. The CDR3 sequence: CASSMGVRNSNQPQHF. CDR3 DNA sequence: TGTGCCAGTAGTATGGGTGTGAGGAATAGCAATCAGCCCCAGCATTTT.

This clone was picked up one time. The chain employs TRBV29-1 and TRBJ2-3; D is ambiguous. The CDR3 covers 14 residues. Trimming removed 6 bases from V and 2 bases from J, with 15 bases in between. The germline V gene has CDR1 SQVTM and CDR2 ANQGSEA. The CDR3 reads CSVPILETTDTQYF. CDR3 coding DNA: TGCAGCGTGCCCATTCTAGAGACCACAGATACGCAGTATTTT.

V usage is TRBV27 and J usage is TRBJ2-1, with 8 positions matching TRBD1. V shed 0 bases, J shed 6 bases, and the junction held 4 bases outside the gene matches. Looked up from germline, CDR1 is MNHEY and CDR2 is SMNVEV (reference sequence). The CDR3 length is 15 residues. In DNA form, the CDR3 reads TGTGCCAGCAGTTTATCGACAGGGGTAGTCAATGAGCAGTTCTTC. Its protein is CASSLSTGVVNEQFF.

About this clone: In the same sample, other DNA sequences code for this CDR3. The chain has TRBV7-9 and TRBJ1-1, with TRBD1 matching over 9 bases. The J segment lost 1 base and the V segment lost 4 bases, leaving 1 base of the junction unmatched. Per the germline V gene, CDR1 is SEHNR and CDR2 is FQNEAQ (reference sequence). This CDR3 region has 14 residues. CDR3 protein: CASSSGQGNTEAFF. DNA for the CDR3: TGTGCCAGCAGCTCGGGACAGGGGAACACTGAAGCTTTCTTT.

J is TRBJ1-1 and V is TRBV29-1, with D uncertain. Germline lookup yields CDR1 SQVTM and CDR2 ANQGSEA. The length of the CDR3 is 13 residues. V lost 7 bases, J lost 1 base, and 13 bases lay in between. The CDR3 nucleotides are TGCAGCGCTGGTCCGAGACCGAACACTGAAGCTTTCTTT. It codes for CSAGPRPNTEAFF.

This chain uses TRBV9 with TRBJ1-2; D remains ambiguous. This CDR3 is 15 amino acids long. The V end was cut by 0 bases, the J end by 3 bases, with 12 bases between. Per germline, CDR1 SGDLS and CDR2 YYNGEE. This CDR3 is CASSVAREWDYGYTF. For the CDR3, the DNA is TGTGCCAGCAGCGTAGCTAGGGAATGGGACTATGGCTACACCTTC.

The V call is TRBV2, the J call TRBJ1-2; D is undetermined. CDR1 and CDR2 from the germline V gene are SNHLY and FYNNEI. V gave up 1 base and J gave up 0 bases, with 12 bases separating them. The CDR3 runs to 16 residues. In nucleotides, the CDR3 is TGTGCCAGCAGTGAAGTGGGTGCATTAGCTAACTATGGCTACACCTTC. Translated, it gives CASSEVGALANYGYTF.

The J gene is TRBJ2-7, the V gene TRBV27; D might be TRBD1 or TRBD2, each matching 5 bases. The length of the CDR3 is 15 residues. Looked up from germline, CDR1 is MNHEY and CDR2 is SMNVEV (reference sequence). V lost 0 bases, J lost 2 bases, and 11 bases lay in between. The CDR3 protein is CASSLSYGDPYEQYF. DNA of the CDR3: TGTGCCAGCAGTTTATCGTACGGGGACCCCTACGAGCAGTACTTC.

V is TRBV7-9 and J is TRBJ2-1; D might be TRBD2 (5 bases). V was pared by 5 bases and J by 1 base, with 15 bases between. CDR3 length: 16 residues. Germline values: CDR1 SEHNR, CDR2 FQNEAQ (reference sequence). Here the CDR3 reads CASSARTGSSYNEQFF. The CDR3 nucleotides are TGTGCCAGCAGCGCTCGGACGGGATCTTCCTACAATGAGCAGTTCTTC.